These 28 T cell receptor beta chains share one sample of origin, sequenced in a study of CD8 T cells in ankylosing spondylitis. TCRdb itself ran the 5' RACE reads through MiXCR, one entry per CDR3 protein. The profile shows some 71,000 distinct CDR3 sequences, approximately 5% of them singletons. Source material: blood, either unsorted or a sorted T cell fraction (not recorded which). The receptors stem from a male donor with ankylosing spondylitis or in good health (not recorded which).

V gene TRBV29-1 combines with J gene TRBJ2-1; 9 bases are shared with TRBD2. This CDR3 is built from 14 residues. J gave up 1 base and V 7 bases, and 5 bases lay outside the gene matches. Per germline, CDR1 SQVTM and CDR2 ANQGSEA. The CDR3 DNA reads TGCAGCGCGGGGGGACTAGCATCCTACAATGAGCAGTTCTTC. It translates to CSAGGLASYNEQFF.

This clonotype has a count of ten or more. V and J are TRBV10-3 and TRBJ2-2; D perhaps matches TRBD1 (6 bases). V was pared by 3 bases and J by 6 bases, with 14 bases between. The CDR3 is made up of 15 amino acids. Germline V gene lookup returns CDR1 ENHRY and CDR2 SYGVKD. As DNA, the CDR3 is TGTGCCATCAGTGATGACAGGCCTGGGGCCGGGGAGCTGTTTTTT. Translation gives CAISDDRPGAGELFF.

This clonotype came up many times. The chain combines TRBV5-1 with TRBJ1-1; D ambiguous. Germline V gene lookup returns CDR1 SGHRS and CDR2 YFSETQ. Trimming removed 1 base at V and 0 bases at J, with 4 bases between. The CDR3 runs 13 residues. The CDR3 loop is CASSLTVNTEAFF. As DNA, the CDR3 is TGCGCCAGCAGCTTGACGGTGAACACTGAAGCTTTCTTT.

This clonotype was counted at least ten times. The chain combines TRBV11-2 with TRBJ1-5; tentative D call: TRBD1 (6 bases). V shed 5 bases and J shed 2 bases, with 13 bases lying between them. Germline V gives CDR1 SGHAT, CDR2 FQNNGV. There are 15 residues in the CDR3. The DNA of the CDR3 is TGTGCCAGCAGCCGAGGACAGTTGGGCAATCAGCCCCAGCATTTT. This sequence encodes CASSRGQLGNQPQHF. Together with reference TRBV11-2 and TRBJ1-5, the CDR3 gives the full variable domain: EAGVAQSPRYKIIEKRQSVAFWCNPISGHATLYWYQQILGQGPKLLIQFQNNGVVDDSQLPKDRFSAERLKGVDSTLKIQPAKLEDSAVYLCASSRGQLGNQPQHFGDGTRLSIL.

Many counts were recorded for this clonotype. This CDR3 reads CASSAPRGNQPQHF. The CDR3 nucleotides read TGTGCCAGCAGCGCCCCCAGGGGCAATCAGCCCCAGCATTTT. The chain is built from TRBV9 and TRBJ1-5; D perhaps matches TRBD1 (5 bases). The germline CDR1 and CDR2 sequences are SGDLS and YYNGEE. The CDR3 covers 14 residues. The germline V and J ends were trimmed by 3 bases and 2 bases, with 9 bases remaining between them.

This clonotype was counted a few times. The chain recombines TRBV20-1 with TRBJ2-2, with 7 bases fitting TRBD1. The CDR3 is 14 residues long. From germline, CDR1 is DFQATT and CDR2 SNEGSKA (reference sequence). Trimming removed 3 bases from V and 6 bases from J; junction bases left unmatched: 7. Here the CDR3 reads CSARVRGNSGELFF. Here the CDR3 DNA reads TGCAGTGCTAGGGTCAGGGGGAATTCCGGGGAGCTGTTTTTT.

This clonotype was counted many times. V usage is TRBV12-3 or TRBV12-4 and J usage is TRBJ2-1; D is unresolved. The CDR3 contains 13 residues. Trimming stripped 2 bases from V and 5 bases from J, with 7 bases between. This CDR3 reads CASSLRHNNEQFF. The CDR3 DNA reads TGTGCCAGCAGTTTAAGGCACAACAATGAGCAGTTCTTC.

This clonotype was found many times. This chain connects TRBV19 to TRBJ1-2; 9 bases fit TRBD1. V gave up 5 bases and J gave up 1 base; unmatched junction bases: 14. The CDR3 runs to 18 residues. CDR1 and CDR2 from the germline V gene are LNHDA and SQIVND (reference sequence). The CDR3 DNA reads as TGTGCCAGTAGTGATAGTTGGACAGGGGACGTGTATAACTATGGCTACACCTTC. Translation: CASSDSWTGDVYNYGYTF. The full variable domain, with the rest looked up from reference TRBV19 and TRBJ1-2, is DGGITQSPKYLFRKEGQNVTLSCEQNLNHDAMYWYRQDPGQGLRLIYYSQIVNDFQKGDIAEGYSVSREKKESFPLTVTSAQKNPTAFYLCASSDSWTGDVYNYGYTFGSGTRLTVV.

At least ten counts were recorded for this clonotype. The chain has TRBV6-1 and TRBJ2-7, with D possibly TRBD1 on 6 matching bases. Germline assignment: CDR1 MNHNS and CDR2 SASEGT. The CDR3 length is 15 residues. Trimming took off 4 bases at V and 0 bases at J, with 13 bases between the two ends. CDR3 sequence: CASSGTDRLSYEQYF. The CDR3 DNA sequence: TGTGCCAGCAGTGGGACAGACCGTCTCTCCTACGAGCAGTACTTC.

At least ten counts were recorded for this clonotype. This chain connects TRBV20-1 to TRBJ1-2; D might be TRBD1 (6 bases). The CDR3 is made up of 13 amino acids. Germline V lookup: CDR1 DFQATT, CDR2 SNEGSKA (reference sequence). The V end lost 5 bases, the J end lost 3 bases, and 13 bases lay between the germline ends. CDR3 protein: CSAPDSFHYGYTF. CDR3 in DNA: TGCAGTGCTCCGGACAGCTTTCACTATGGCTACACCTTC.

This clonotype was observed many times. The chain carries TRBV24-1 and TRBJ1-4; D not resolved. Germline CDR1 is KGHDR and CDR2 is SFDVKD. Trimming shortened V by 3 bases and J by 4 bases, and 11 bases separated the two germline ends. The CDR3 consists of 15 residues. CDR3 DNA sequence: TGTGCCACCAGTGATGCCGGGGTCGATAATGAAAAACTGTTTTTT. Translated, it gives CATSDAGVDNEKLFF.

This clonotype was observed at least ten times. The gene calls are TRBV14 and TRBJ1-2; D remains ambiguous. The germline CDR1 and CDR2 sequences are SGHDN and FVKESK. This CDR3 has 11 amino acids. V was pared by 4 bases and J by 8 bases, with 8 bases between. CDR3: CASSPVGGYTF. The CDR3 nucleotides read TGTGCCAGCAGCCCTGTCGGGGGCTACACCTTC.

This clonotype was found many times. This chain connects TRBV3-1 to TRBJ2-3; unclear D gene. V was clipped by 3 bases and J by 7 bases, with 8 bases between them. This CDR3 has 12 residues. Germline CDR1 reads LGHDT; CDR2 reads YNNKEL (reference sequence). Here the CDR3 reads CASSQEEHTQYF. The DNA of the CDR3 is TGTGCCAGCAGCCAGGAAGAACATACGCAGTATTTT.

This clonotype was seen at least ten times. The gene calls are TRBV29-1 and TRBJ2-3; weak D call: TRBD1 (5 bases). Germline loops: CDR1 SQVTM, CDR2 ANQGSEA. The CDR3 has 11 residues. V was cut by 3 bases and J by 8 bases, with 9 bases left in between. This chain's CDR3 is CSVEDIGTQYF. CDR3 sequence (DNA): TGCAGCGTTGAGGACATAGGTACGCAGTATTTT.

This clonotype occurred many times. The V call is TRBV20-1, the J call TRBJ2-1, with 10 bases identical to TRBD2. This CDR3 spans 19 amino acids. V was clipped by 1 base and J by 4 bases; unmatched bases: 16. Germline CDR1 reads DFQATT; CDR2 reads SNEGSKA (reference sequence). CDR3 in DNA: TGCAGTGCTAGAGTTCGAGAGAGAACTAGCGGGGCCATATACAATGAGCAGTTCTTC. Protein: CSARVRERTSGAIYNEQFF.

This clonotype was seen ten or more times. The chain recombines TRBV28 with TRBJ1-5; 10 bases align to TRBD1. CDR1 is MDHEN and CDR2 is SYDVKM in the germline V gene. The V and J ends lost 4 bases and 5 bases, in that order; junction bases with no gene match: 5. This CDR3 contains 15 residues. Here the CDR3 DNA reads TGTGCCAGCAGTTCAGACAGGGGGCCACATCAGCCCCAGCATTTT. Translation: CASSSDRGPHQPQHF.

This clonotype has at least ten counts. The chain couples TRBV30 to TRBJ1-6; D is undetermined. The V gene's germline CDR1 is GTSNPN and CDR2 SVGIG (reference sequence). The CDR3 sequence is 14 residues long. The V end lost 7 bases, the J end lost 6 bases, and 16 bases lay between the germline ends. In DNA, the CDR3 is TGTGCCTACTCGGTCCCCAGGTTTAATTCACCCCTCCACTTT. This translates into CAYSVPRFNSPLHF.

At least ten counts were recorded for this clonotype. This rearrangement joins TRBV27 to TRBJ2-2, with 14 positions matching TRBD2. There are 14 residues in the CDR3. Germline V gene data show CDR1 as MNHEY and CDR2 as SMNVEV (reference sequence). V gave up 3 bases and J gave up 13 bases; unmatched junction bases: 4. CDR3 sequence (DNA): TGTGCCAGCAGTTTCGGACTAGCGGGGGGCCCGCTGTTTTTT. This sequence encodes CASSFGLAGGPLFF.

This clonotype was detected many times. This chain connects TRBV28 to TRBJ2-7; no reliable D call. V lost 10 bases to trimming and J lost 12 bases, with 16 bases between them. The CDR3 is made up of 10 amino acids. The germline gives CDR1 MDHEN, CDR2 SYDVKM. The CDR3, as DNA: TGTGCCACCGGCGCCGACTTCTTGTACTTC. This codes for CATGADFLYF.

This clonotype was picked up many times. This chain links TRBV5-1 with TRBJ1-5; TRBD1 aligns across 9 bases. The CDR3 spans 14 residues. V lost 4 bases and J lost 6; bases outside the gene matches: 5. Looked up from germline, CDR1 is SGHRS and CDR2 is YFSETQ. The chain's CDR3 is CASSPGTGFQPQHF. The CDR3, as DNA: TGCGCCAGCAGCCCCGGGACAGGGTTTCAGCCCCAGCATTTT.

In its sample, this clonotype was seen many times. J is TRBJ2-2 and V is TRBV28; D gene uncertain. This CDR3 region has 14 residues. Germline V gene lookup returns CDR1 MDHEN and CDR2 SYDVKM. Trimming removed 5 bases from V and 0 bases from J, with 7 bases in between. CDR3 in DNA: TGTGCCAGCAGTCGTGGGCCGAACACCGGGGAGCTGTTTTTT. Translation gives CASSRGPNTGELFF.

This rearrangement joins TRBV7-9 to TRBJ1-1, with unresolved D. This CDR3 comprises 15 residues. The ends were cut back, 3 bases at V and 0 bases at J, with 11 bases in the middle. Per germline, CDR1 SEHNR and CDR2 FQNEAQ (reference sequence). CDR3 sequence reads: CASSFTDILNTEAFF. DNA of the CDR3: TGTGCCAGCAGCTTTACCGACATACTGAACACTGAAGCTTTCTTT.

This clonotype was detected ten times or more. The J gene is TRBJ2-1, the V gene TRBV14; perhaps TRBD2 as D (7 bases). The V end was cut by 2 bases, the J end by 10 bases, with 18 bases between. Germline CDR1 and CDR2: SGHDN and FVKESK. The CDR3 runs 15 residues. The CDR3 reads CASSQSGGRAGEQFF. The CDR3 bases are TGTGCCAGCAGCCAATCGGGGGGCCGGGCGGGCGAGCAGTTCTTC.

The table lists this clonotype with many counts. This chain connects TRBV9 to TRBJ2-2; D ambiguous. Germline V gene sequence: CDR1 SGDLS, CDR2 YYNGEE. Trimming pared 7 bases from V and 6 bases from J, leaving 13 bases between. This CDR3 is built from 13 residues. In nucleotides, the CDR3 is TGTGCCAGCGGAAAACTGACGGCCGGGGAGCTGTTTTTT. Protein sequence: CASGKLTAGELFF.

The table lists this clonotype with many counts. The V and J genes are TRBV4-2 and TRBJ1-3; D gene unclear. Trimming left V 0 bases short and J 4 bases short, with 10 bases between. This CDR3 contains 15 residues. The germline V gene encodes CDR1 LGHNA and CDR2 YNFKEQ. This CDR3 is CASSQDQARGNTIYF. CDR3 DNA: TGTGCCAGCAGCCAAGATCAAGCGCGAGGAAACACCATATATTTT.

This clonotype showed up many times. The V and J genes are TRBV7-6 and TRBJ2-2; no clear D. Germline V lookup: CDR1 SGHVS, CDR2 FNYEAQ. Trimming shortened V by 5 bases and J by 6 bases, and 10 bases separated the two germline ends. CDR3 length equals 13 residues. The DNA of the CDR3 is TGTGCCAGCAGCCCCCAGAGCGCCGGGGAGCTGTTTTTT. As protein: CASSPQSAGELFF. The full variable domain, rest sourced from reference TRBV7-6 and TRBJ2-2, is GAGVSQSPRYKVTKRGQDVALRCDPISGHVSLYWYRQALGQGPEFLTYFNYEAQQDKSGLPNDRFSAERPEGSISTLTIQRTEQRDSAMYRCASSPQSAGELFFGEGSRLTVL.

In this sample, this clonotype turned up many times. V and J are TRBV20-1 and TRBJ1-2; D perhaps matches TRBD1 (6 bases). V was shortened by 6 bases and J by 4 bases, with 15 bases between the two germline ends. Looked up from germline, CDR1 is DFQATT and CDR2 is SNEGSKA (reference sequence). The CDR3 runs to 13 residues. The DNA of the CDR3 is TGCAGTGCAAGGGGGGGGCTTGGCTATGGCTACACCTTC. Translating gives CSARGGLGYGYTF.

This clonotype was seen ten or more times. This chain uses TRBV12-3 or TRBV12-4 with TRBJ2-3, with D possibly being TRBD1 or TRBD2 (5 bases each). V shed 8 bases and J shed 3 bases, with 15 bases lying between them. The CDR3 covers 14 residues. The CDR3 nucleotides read TGTGCCAGCGCCGGGACCTCCCCAACAGATACGCAGTATTTT. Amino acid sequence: CASAGTSPTDTQYF.